The TCR beta chain under discussion was sequenced for a study of T cells in Graves' hyperthyroidism and ophthalmopathy. Template material for amplifying TCR beta CDR3 regions consisted of RNA transcripts. RT-PCR in the first round (using the HTBI primer set) targeted the TCR CDR3. In TCRdb, the multiplex PCR reads were re-called with MiXCR into one record per CDR3 protein. The sample lists about 98,000 distinct CDR3 sequences; around 42% were seen once. Germline V CDR1 and CDR2: MGHRA, YSYEKL. The CDR3 is 18 amino acids. Absence of ophthalmopathy progression within 18 months defined stable Graves' hyperthyroidism. These patients, aged 18 to 65, had recently diagnosed hyperthyroidism lasting under 2 months. As regards this clonotype: Its specificity is unknown. Given a much more abundant clone one base away, this may be a read error. This is likely a read error, given that the CDR3 carries no conserved phenylalanine or tryptophan at its end.

The study, taken as a whole, reports: The majority of expanded thyroid clonotypes above 0.001 also appeared in blood.

This chain joins TRBV4-1 and TRBJ2-2; either TRBD1 or TRBD2 may supply D (6 bases each). The sequenced sample was peripheral blood or thyroid tissue (not recorded which). This receptor was identified in a woman in her twenties or thirties with Graves' hyperthyroidism. The CDR3 region has the DNA TGTGCCAGCAGCCACCCCGGGGGCGGGGACGGAAACACCGGGGAGCTGTTTCTT. Translation: CASSHPGGGDGNTGELFL.